These 22 T cell receptor beta chains were sequenced from one sample in a study of CD8 T cells in ankylosing spondylitis. TCRdb fed the 5' RACE reads into MiXCR, producing one record per CDR3 protein. The profile shows approximately 150,000 distinct CDR3 sequences, roughly 10% of them singletons. The sequenced sample consisted of blood, either unsorted or a sorted T cell fraction (not recorded which). These receptors were obtained from a female donor with ankylosing spondylitis or in good health (not recorded which).

V usage is TRBV29-1 and J usage is TRBJ2-7; perhaps D is TRBD1 or TRBD2 (6 bases each). This CDR3 spans 14 amino acids. The germline V gene has CDR1 SQVTM and CDR2 ANQGSEA. The ends were cut back, 4 bases at V and 3 bases at J, with 16 bases in the middle. CDR3 sequence: CSVGGRKGGYEQYF. CDR3 DNA: TGCAGCGTTGGTGGGCGAAAGGGGGGCTACGAGCAGTACTTC.

Note on this clonotype: At one of its ends the junction is not consistent with the germline gene, which may arise from a read error. The chain is built from TRBV4-3 and TRBJ1-3; the D gene is possibly TRBD1 (5 bases). The germline V gene has CDR1 LGHNA and CDR2 YSLEER. The CDR3 is 15 amino acids. Here the CDR3 DNA reads TGCGCCAGCAGCCAAGGCGGGGGAGTAGGAAACACCACATATTTT. This gives the protein CASSQGGGVGNTTYF.

The chain couples TRBV5-6 to TRBJ2-1, with a tentative D call TRBD2 (5 bases). This CDR3 comprises 18 residues. Between the trimmed V and J ends, which lost 3 bases and 2 bases, there was a span of 21 bases. Germline lookup yields CDR1 SGHDT and CDR2 YYEEEE. As DNA, the CDR3 is TGTGCCAGCAGCTCGGGAAGGGTTTACCAATGGGCCTACAATGAGCAGTTCTTC. Residues: CASSSGRVYQWAYNEQFF.

The rearrangement joins TRBV27 to TRBJ2-1; 9 bases are a match to TRBD1. Unmatched junction bases numbered 13, after V lost 2 bases and J lost 5 bases. The germline V gene has CDR1 MNHEY and CDR2 SMNVEV (reference sequence). This CDR3 contains 18 residues. The CDR3 region has the DNA TGTGCCAGCAGTTTAGCTCCGGGACAGGGTTCACTCGACAATGAGCAGTTCTTC. Translating gives CASSLAPGQGSLDNEQFF.

This clonotype has a count of ten or more. The junction does not match germline at one end; this may be a read error. V is TRBV5-5 and J is TRBJ2-1; 8 nucleotides match TRBD1. Germline V gene data show CDR1 as SGHKS and CDR2 as YYEKEE (reference sequence). This CDR3 region has 15 residues. The CDR3 reads CASCFNRGAYNEQFF. CDR3 coding DNA: TGTGCCAGCTGCTTTAACAGGGGGGCCTACAATGAGCAGTTCTTC.

In this sample, this clonotype turned up many times. The chain links TRBV7-9 to TRBJ2-3; TRBD2 is a possible D gene (7 bases). CDR3 length: 15 residues. Germline-derived CDR1 and CDR2 are SEHNR and FQNEAQ (reference sequence). V lost 6 bases to trimming and J lost 5 bases, with 18 bases between them. CDR3 bases: TGTGCCAGCAGGCGGGGGAAAGAGGGGGAAGATACGCAGTATTTT. It specifies CASRRGKEGEDTQYF. The whole variable domain, remainder taken from reference TRBV7-9 and TRBJ2-3, is DTGVSQNPRHKITKRGQNVTFRCDPISEHNRLYWYRQTLGQGPEFLTYFQNEAQLEKSRLLSDRFSAERPKGSFSTLEIQRTEQGDSAMYLCASRRGKEGEDTQYFGPGTRLTVL.

This chain uses TRBV4-3 with TRBJ2-2, with unresolved D. With 0 bases removed from V and 4 bases from J, the gap between germline ends came to 12 bases. The CDR3 runs to 16 residues. Germline-derived CDR1 and CDR2 are LGHNA and YSLEER. CDR3 protein: CASSQDSGPRTGELFF. The DNA for the CDR3 is TGCGCCAGCAGCCAAGATTCCGGGCCCCGCACCGGGGAGCTGTTTTTT.

V gene TRBV12-3 or TRBV12-4 combines with J gene TRBJ1-2; D is perhaps TRBD1 (6 bases). The germline V and J ends were trimmed by 2 bases and 1 base, with 11 bases remaining between them. The CDR3 runs to 15 residues. This chain's CDR3 is CASSLSGVLNYGYTF. For the CDR3, the DNA is TGTGCCAGCAGTTTATCAGGGGTTCTTAACTATGGCTACACCTTC.

In this sample, this clonotype turned up a few times. The genes are TRBV6-2 or TRBV6-3 and TRBJ2-2; 7 nucleotides line up with TRBD2. The CDR3 covers 14 residues. Germline V gene data show CDR1 as MNHEY and CDR2 as SVGEGT. Unmatched junction bases numbered 7, after V lost 5 bases and J lost 7 bases. The chain's CDR3 is CASSPGLGGGELFF. In DNA, the CDR3 is TGTGCCAGCAGTCCCGGACTAGGTGGCGGGGAGCTGTTTTTT.

In its sample, this clonotype was seen many times. The V and J genes are TRBV4-3 and TRBJ2-7; D remains ambiguous. Germline V gene lookup returns CDR1 LGHNA and CDR2 YSLEER. V was pared by 1 base and J by 5 bases, with 15 bases between. The length of the CDR3 is 15 residues. The chain's CDR3 is CASSQGDTPTDEQYF. CDR3 coding DNA: TGCGCCAGCAGCCAAGGGGATACCCCGACGGACGAGCAGTACTTC.

This clonotype was detected many times. The V call is TRBV7-9, the J call TRBJ2-4; D may be TRBD1 (5 bases). The CDR3 totals 15 residues. Deletions cut 1 base from V and 2 bases from J, with 9 bases between. Germline-derived CDR1 and CDR2 are SEHNR and FQNEAQ (reference sequence). In DNA, the CDR3 is TGTGCCAGCAGCTTAGTTGCAGGGTCCAAAAACATTCAGTACTTC. This encodes CASSLVAGSKNIQYF. The complete variable domain, with remaining parts taken from reference TRBV7-9 and TRBJ2-4, reads DTGVSQNPRHKITKRGQNVTFRCDPISEHNRLYWYRQTLGQGPEFLTYFQNEAQLEKSRLLSDRFSAERPKGSFSTLEIQRTEQGDSAMYLCASSLVAGSKNIQYFGAGTRLSVL.

This clonotype occurred a few times. The chain employs TRBV9 and TRBJ2-7; the D gene is possibly TRBD2 (5 bases). Trimming took 1 base from V and 11 from J, leaving 34 bases between them. The CDR3 sequence is 19 residues long. Germline CDR1 and CDR2: SGDLS and YYNGEE. The CDR3 is CASSVSPKAGPYEQYLEYF. CDR3 coding DNA: TGTGCCAGCAGCGTAAGTCCAAAGGCGGGCCCCTACGAGCAGTATCTGGAGTACTTC.

The chain combines TRBV6-1 with TRBJ2-1, with a tentative D call TRBD2 (6 bases). V was trimmed by 7 bases and J by 3 bases, leaving 19 bases between them. Germline CDR1 is MNHNS and CDR2 is SASEGT. The CDR3 has 16 residues. CDR3 residues: CASTPSMSGLYNEQFF. CDR3 DNA sequence: TGTGCCAGCACCCCCTCGATGAGCGGGCTCTACAATGAGCAGTTCTTC.

This clonotype was counted at least ten times. The rearrangement joins TRBV4-2 to TRBJ2-7, with TRBD1 matching over 8 bases. The ends lost 1 base at V and 4 bases at J; junction bases unmatched: 0. The germline gives CDR1 LGHNA, CDR2 YNFKEQ. The CDR3 extends over 13 amino acids. CDR3 amino acids: CASSQGTGYEQYF. In DNA form, the CDR3 reads TGTGCCAGCAGCCAAGGGACAGGGTACGAGCAGTACTTC.

There are a few counts of this clonotype. The chain recombines TRBV7-2 with TRBJ2-3, with D perhaps matching TRBD2 (5 bases). The CDR3 runs to 14 residues. CDR1 is SGHTA, CDR2 FQGNSA, per germline. V was shortened by 6 bases and J by 1 base, with 11 bases between the two germline ends. The CDR3 region is CASSPELGTDTQYF. The CDR3 coding sequence is TGTGCCAGCAGTCCAGAACTAGGCACAGATACGCAGTATTTT.

The J gene is TRBJ2-5, the V gene TRBV5-1; perhaps TRBD1 as D (6 bases). V was clipped by 4 bases and J by 5 bases, with 18 bases between them. The V gene's germline CDR1 is SGHRS and CDR2 YFSETQ. The CDR3 runs 15 residues. The CDR3 nucleotides read TGCGCCAGCAGCCCATACCCGACAGGCGAGGAGACCCAGTACTTC. Translated: CASSPYPTGEETQYF.

The table lists this clonotype with a few counts. The gene calls are TRBV14 and TRBJ2-1; TRBD2 matches at 10 bases. V was pared by 8 bases and J by 3 bases, with 7 bases of the junction left unmatched. Per germline, CDR1 SGHDN and CDR2 FVKESK. The CDR3 consists of 15 residues. CDR3 region: CASAPWTSGYNEQFF. Here the CDR3 DNA reads TGTGCCAGCGCCCCCTGGACTAGCGGCTACAATGAGCAGTTCTTC.

V usage is TRBV2 and J usage is TRBJ2-7; 12 bases agree with TRBD1. This CDR3 contains 16 residues. V shed 3 bases and J 5 bases; nucleotides not matched to a gene: 8. Germline V gene data show CDR1 as SNHLY and CDR2 as FYNNEI. The CDR3 nucleotides are TGTGCCAGCAGTGACGGAGGGGGGACAGGGGGCAACGAGCAGTACTTC. This encodes CASSDGGGTGGNEQYF.

There are a few counts of this clonotype. The V call is TRBV7-2, the J call TRBJ2-1; 10 bases agree with TRBD2. The J segment lost 2 bases and the V segment lost 4 bases, leaving 8 bases of the junction unmatched. Per germline, CDR1 SGHTA and CDR2 FQGNSA. The CDR3 totals 17 residues. The CDR3 DNA follows: TGTGCCAGCAGCTCTCTAGCGGGAGCGGCGCCCTACAATGAGCAGTTCTTC. Translation gives CASSSLAGAAPYNEQFF.

This chain connects TRBV7-2 to TRBJ2-1; 12 nucleotides line up with TRBD2. This CDR3 is 17 amino acids long. V shed 6 bases and J 7 bases; nucleotides not matched to a gene: 13. CDR1 SGHTA and CDR2 FQGNSA come from the germline V gene. The CDR3 sequence is CASSRGTGGLAGNEQFF. The CDR3 coding sequence is TGTGCCAGCAGTCGGGGGACAGGCGGACTAGCGGGGAATGAGCAGTTCTTC.

The chain joins TRBV12-3 or TRBV12-4 to TRBJ2-7; no firm D call. The CDR3 spans 11 residues. Trimming took 3 bases from V and 8 from J, leaving 8 bases between them. The CDR3 loop is CASSFGVQQYF. CDR3 coding DNA: TGTGCCAGCAGTTTTGGTGTCCAGCAGTACTTC.

This clonotype was observed a handful of times. The chain is built from TRBV28 and TRBJ1-1; D ambiguous. Germline loops: CDR1 MDHEN, CDR2 SYDVKM. The CDR3 contains 14 residues. Deletions cut 3 bases from V and 3 bases from J, with 11 bases between. CDR3 loop: CASSLFGRDTEAFF. The CDR3 nucleotides read TGTGCCAGCAGTTTGTTCGGGAGGGACACTGAAGCTTTCTTT.